The TCR beta chain under discussion was sequenced for a study of cytomegalovirus exposure and HLA in healthy donors. Overall study: An analysis done earlier identified more than 90 million unique TCR beta sequences from about 179 million T cells.

It was with 60 Vbeta and 13 Jbeta primers that the PCR ran. Assay used: immunoSEQ multiplex PCR; TCRdb lists only in-frame clones, some missing. The sample lists 130,000 or so clones; around 8.5% were seen once. This clone turned up a few times. Its specificity is unknown. Trimming removed 1 base at V and 3 bases at J, with 12 bases between. The CDR3 length is 15 residues. The germline V gene has CDR1 LGHNA and CDR2 YSLEER. Broader study findings: Some V segments, including TRBV6-2 and TRBV6-3, were excluded as indistinguishable. A previous analysis found most TCR beta V segments productive roughly 87% or roughly 30% of the time.

Sequenced: PBMCs. The chain links TRBV4-3 to TRBJ1-2; D unresolved. The receptor comes from a man aged 40-49 years in good health and CMV-seronegative. The CDR3 coding sequence is TGCGCCAGCAGCCAAGGATATATAGGAGACTATGGCTACACCTTC. Amino acids: CASSQGYIGDYGYTF.